The clone carrying this T cell receptor beta chain was counted between two and nine times. Trimming removed 2 bases from V and 7 bases from J, with 3 bases in between. CDR3 length: 10 amino acids. Germline values: CDR1 MNHEY, CDR2 SVGAGI. Patients counted as stable if ophthalmopathy did not develop within 18 months. Hyperthyroidism, newly diagnosed and lasting under 2 months, affected patients aged 18 to 65. In making diagnoses, clinical symptoms, serum thyroxine and TRAb, thyroid ultrasound and orbital computed tomography were all used. This entry is derived from a study of T cells in Graves' hyperthyroidism and ophthalmopathy. RNA transcripts yielded amplified TCR beta CDR3 regions. Researchers ran a first-round RT-PCR on the TCR CDR3 using the HTBI primer set. MiXCR, run by TCRdb on the multiplex PCR reads, gives a single entry per CDR3 protein. The table lists approximately 590,000 distinct CDR3 sequences, about half of them singletons, with just under 8.5% in the top ten.

V gene TRBV6-5 combines with J gene TRBJ2-7; D gene ambiguous. The sequence derives from a woman under 30 with Graves' hyperthyroidism. Material for sequencing was peripheral blood or thyroid tissue (not recorded which). The CDR3 loop is CASSYPEQYF. The CDR3 DNA sequence: TGTGCCAGCAGTTACCCGGAGCAGTACTTC.